The 7 T cell receptor beta chains reported below all come from one sample, sequenced in a study of T cell responses to AZD1222 COVID-19 vaccine. The repertoire was sequenced with immunoSEQ multiplex PCR; TCRdb's copy has only in-frame clones and lacks some. Of around 44,000 clones listed, approximately 83% are singletons. Source: peripheral blood, taken 28 days after the second AZD1222 dose. The receptor set was obtained from an adult who received the AZD1222 COVID-19 vaccine.

The gene calls are TRBV28 and TRBJ2-3, with D possibly TRBD2 on 6 matching bases. Trimming pared 4 bases from V and 6 bases from J, leaving 20 bases between. In germline, CDR1 is MDHEN, CDR2 SYDVKM. The CDR3 spans 16 residues. This chain's CDR3 is CASSSGLIPPIDTQYF. In DNA form, the CDR3 reads TGTGCCAGCAGTTCCGGACTAATCCCACCTATTGATACGCAGTATTTT.

A note on this clone: This CDR3 is also generated by other DNA sequences in the sample. The chain has TRBV7-9 and TRBJ1-1; D call uncertain. The germline V gene has CDR1 SEHNR and CDR2 FQNEAQ (reference sequence). This CDR3 has 13 residues. The germline V and J ends were trimmed by 3 bases and 0 bases, with 5 bases remaining between them. The CDR3 region is CASSFDMNTEAFF. CDR3 coding DNA: TGTGCCAGCAGCTTTGATATGAACACTGAAGCTTTCTTT.

The chain links TRBV3-1 (or the pseudogene TRBV3-2) to TRBJ1-2; D is unclear. This CDR3 has 13 residues. Germline V gene sequence: CDR1 LGHDT, CDR2 YNNKEL (reference sequence). V lost 2 bases, J lost 2 bases, and 6 bases lay in between. The CDR3 nucleotides read TGTGCCAGCAGCCAACGGGCAAACTATGGCTACACCTTC. Translation gives CASSQRANYGYTF.

This clone came up a few times. The rearrangement joins TRBV30 to TRBJ1-1; 8 bases map to TRBD1. In germline, CDR1 is GTSNPN, CDR2 SVGIG (reference sequence). This CDR3 comprises 14 residues. J gave up 4 bases and V 3 bases, and 7 bases lay outside the gene matches. The CDR3 DNA is TGTGCCTGGAGGCAGGGGGCTTCGAGCACTGAAGCTTTCTTT. Translating it yields CAWRQGASSTEAFF.

The gene calls are TRBV27 and TRBJ2-2; 8 nucleotides match TRBD2. Trimming at V came to 2 bases and at J to 6 bases, leaving 2 bases not matched to a gene. Germline V gene lookup returns CDR1 MNHEY and CDR2 SMNVEV (reference sequence). This CDR3 has 14 amino acids. CDR3 coding DNA: TGTGCCAGCAGTTTAGACGGGAGGGCCGGGGAGCTGTTTTTT. Protein sequence: CASSLDGRAGELFF.

This clone is a singleton in its sample. The genes are TRBV28 and TRBJ2-3; D possibly corresponds to TRBD2 (5 bases). CDR3 length: 17 residues. Trimming took 6 bases from V and 0 from J, leaving 19 bases between them. Germline lookup yields CDR1 MDHEN and CDR2 SYDVKM. CDR3 sequence reads: CASRHAPPGSSTDTQYF. CDR3 DNA: TGTGCCAGCAGACACGCCCCCCCGGGATCTAGCACAGATACGCAGTATTTT.

The chain couples TRBV9 to TRBJ2-1, with 11 nucleotides matching TRBD2. Per germline, CDR1 SGDLS and CDR2 YYNGEE. The trim removed 4 bases at V and 2 bases at J, leaving 5 bases unmatched. The CDR3 covers 16 residues. CDR3 nucleotides: TGTGCCAGCAGCTCTAGCGGGAGGCTGACCTACAATGAGCAGTTCTTC. Its protein product is CASSSSGRLTYNEQFF.